The sequence of this T cell receptor beta chain was determined in a study of T cell responses to AZD1222 COVID-19 vaccine. Trimming cost V 5 bases and J 0 bases; bases outside gene matches: 4. The germline gives CDR1 PRHDT, CDR2 FYEKMQ (reference sequence). The CDR3 length is 16 residues. This clone was observed once. Profiling relied on immunoSEQ multiplex PCR, and the TCRdb table lists in-frame clones only, not all of them. The table records approximately 100,000 clones, around 91% of them present only once. The source was peripheral blood, collected on day 0 of AZD1222 vaccination. The TCR originated in an adult in good health. V usage is TRBV13 and J usage is TRBJ2-1; 10 bases line up with TRBD2. Here the CDR3 reads CASSPWTSGSYNEQFF. CDR3 in DNA: TGTGCCAGCAGCCCCTGGACTAGCGGCTCCTACAATGAGCAGTTCTTC.